The following is a T cell receptor beta chain sequence with its context. The sample carries other DNA sequences with the same CDR3. Trimming cost V 1 base and J 2 bases; bases outside gene matches: 4. The CDR3 consists of 16 residues. Germline loops: CDR1 SGHTA, CDR2 FQGNSA. The sample belongs to a study of blood T cell repertoires in COVID-19. Turning to the study itself: Sources were T cells, B-cell-depleted T cells, or PBMCs; the material itself was cDNA or gDNA.

The method was immunoSEQ multiplex PCR; TCRdb's version includes in-frame clones alone and lacks a portion of them. In the table there are about 170,000 clones, around nine tenths of which are singletons. This sequence joins TRBV7-2 and TRBJ1-2; 10 bases fit TRBD1. The sequence came from a man aged 18 to 30 with active or convalescent COVID-19. The specimen sequenced was peripheral blood. CDR3: CASSLVGTGDNYGYTF. In DNA, the CDR3 is TGTGCCAGCAGCTTAGTGGGGACAGGGGACAACTATGGCTACACCTTC.